One sample yielded the 23 T cell receptor beta chains listed below, sequenced in a study of T cell responses to AZD1222 COVID-19 vaccine. Produced via immunoSEQ multiplex PCR; TCRdb's table is partial and in-frame only. Of 170,000 or so clones listed, approximately 90% were seen once; the top ten hold approximately 1.5%. The specimen was peripheral blood, collected on day 0 of AZD1222 vaccination. The receptors stem from an adult in good health.

The count of this clone is one. V is TRBV6-4 and J is TRBJ2-1; 9 positions match TRBD2. CDR3 length: 16 amino acids. Germline CDR1 MRHNA, CDR2 SNTAGT. The V and J ends lost 4 bases and 6 bases, in that order; junction bases with no gene match: 10. CDR3 nucleotides: TGTGCCAGCAGTGGCAAAGCGGGGGGTCTCTTCAATGAGCAGTTCTTC. Its protein is CASSGKAGGLFNEQFF.

In its sample, this clone was seen many times. The genes are TRBV29-1 and TRBJ1-3; tentatively, D is TRBD1 (6 bases). The CDR3 has 13 amino acids. Germline CDR1 and CDR2: SQVTM and ANQGSEA. V lost 1 base and J 5 bases, leaving 9 bases between the germline ends. CDR3 nucleotides: TGCAGCGTTGAAGTAGGGGGTAGAAACACCATATATTTT. It translates to CSVEVGGRNTIYF. Full variable domain (outside the CDR3, taken from reference TRBV29-1 and TRBJ1-3): SAVISQKPSRDICQRGTSLTIQCQVDSQVTMMFWYRQQPGQSLTLIATANQGSEATYESGFVIDKFPISRPNLTFSTLTVSNMSPEDSSIYLCSVEVGGRNTIYFGEGSWLTVV.

The chain uses TRBV27 and TRBJ2-7; 11 bases agree with TRBD2. With 4 bases clipped from V and 3 bases from J, the junction kept 8 bases outside the gene matches. Looked up from germline, CDR1 is MNHEY and CDR2 is SMNVEV (reference sequence). This CDR3 comprises 16 residues. Here the CDR3 reads CASSSSRLAGHYEQYF. The CDR3 DNA reads as TGTGCCAGCAGTTCCTCTCGACTAGCGGGGCACTACGAGCAGTACTTC.

The chain joins TRBV11-2 to TRBJ1-2; no clear D gene. V lost 7 bases, J lost 2 bases, and 14 bases lay in between. CDR1 is SGHAT and CDR2 is FQNNGV in the germline V gene. This CDR3 region has 14 residues. The CDR3 nucleotides are TGTGCCAGCAACTCCGGGCTAAGGAACTATGGCTACACCTTC. Translation: CASNSGLRNYGYTF.

The rearrangement links TRBV7-3 to TRBJ1-3; D call uncertain. Germline CDR1 SGHTA, CDR2 FQGTGA. Trimming stripped 4 bases from V and 7 bases from J, with 11 bases between. There are 13 residues in the CDR3. The DNA of the CDR3 is TGTGCCAGCAGCTCCGAGATGGGGAACACCATATATTTT. Translated, it gives CASSSEMGNTIYF.

The chain links TRBV19 to TRBJ1-6; D gene uncertain. Trimming took 6 bases from V and 1 from J, leaving 10 bases between them. The CDR3 contains 15 residues. CDR1 and CDR2 (germline): LNHDA, SQIVND (reference sequence). The CDR3 bases are TGTGCCAGTAGAATCGAAGAATCCTATAATTCACCCCTCCACTTT. Translating gives CASRIEESYNSPLHF.

Note on this clone: The sample has other DNA sequences that encode this CDR3 too. This chain joins TRBV18 and TRBJ1-2; D call uncertain. The CDR3 is made up of 13 amino acids. V lost 6 bases, J lost 3 bases, and 11 bases lay in between. Germline lookup yields CDR1 KGHSH and CDR2 LQKENI. For the CDR3, the DNA is TGTGCCAGCTCCCCTGACCGCGACTATGGCTACACCTTC. Its translation: CASSPDRDYGYTF.

This chain uses TRBV19 with TRBJ1-2; tentatively, D is TRBD1 (5 bases). The CDR3 consists of 12 residues. Germline CDR1 reads LNHDA; CDR2 reads SQIVND (reference sequence). Trimming took off 8 bases at V and 3 bases at J, with 10 bases between the two ends. CDR3 DNA sequence: TGTGCCAGTTTTAGAGGGGACTATGGCTACACCTTC. Translating gives CASFRGDYGYTF.

The J gene is TRBJ2-1, the V gene TRBV6-5; 10 bases align to TRBD1. CDR3 length: 16 residues. The V gene end was trimmed by 3 bases and the J gene end by 2 bases; junction bases not matched to a gene: 4. The germline V gene encodes CDR1 MNHEY and CDR2 SVGAGI. The chain's CDR3 is CASSYDGTGAYNEQFF. CDR3 nucleotide sequence: TGTGCCAGCAGTTATGACGGGACAGGGGCCTACAATGAGCAGTTCTTC.

This clone was observed a handful of times. This rearrangement joins TRBV7-2 to TRBJ2-7, with 9 bases that match TRBD1. The CDR3 runs 14 residues. CDR1 and CDR2 from the germline V gene are SGHTA and FQGNSA. V was pared by 4 bases and J by 3 bases, with 4 bases of the junction left unmatched. CDR3: CASSSHRGLYEQYF. In DNA, the CDR3 is TGTGCCAGCAGCTCTCACAGGGGGCTCTACGAGCAGTACTTC.

The gene calls are TRBV27 and TRBJ2-1; 8 bases match TRBD2. The CDR3 sequence is 18 residues long. The V and J ends lost 4 bases and 0 bases, in that order; junction bases with no gene match: 11. Germline V gene lookup returns CDR1 MNHEY and CDR2 SMNVEV (reference sequence). The CDR3 nucleotides are TGTGCCAGCAGTTCGCCCTGGATACGGGGGGGCTCCTACAATGAGCAGTTCTTC. Encoded protein: CASSSPWIRGGSYNEQFF.

This chain links TRBV5-1 with TRBJ1-2, with 7 bases aligning to TRBD1. The V gene's germline CDR1 is SGHRS and CDR2 YFSETQ. Trimming took 3 bases from V and 8 from J; bases not matched to a gene: 7. The CDR3 consists of 13 residues. CDR3 protein: CASSSRGREGYTF. The CDR3 nucleotides read TGCGCCAGCAGCTCAAGGGGGCGCGAAGGCTACACCTTC.

The rearrangement joins TRBV7-8 to TRBJ1-1; no clear D gene. Trimming took off 0 bases at V and 5 bases at J, with 7 bases between the two ends. Germline V CDR1 and CDR2: SGHVS, FQNEAQ. The CDR3 is 13 amino acids. In DNA, the CDR3 is TGTGCCAGCAGCTTAGCGGTCGGTACTGAAGCTTTCTTT. Protein product: CASSLAVGTEAFF. The complete variable domain, with remaining parts taken from reference TRBV7-8 and TRBJ1-1, reads GAGVSQSPRYKVAKRGQDVALRCDPISGHVSLFWYQQALGQGPEFLTYFQNEAQLDKSGLPSDRFFAERPEGSVSTLKIQRTQQEDSAVYLCASSLAVGTEAFFGQGTRLTVV.

The J gene is TRBJ1-6, the V gene TRBV4-1; possible D gene TRBD1, 6 bases. From germline, CDR1 is MGHRA and CDR2 YSYEKL. This CDR3 is 16 amino acids long. With 4 bases removed from V and 7 bases from J, the gap between germline ends came to 17 bases. The CDR3 DNA reads as TGCGCCAGCAGCCCCCGACAGGAGCTTTGGAATTCACCCCTCCACTTT. It translates to CASSPRQELWNSPLHF.

With regard to this clone: Relative to the germline gene, one junction end is altered; a read error may explain this. The chain employs TRBV3-1 (or the pseudogene TRBV3-2) and TRBJ2-3; 8 bases map to TRBD2. Germline CDR1 is LGHDT and CDR2 is YNNKEL (reference sequence). This CDR3 contains 12 residues. CDR3 sequence reads: CASSQEGAGAFF. CDR3 nucleotide sequence: TGTGCCAGCAGCCAGGAGGGAGCGGGGGCCTTTTTT.

In this sample, this clone turned up once. This chain joins TRBV9 and TRBJ2-1, with 10 bases lining up with TRBD2. The CDR3 length is 17 residues. J lost 8 bases, V lost 3 bases, and 14 bases had no gene match. CDR1 is SGDLS, CDR2 YYNGEE, per germline. The CDR3 nucleotides read TGTGCCAGCAGCGCACACCATAGCGGGGGGCTAGGCGATGAGCAGTTCTTC. Translated, it gives CASSAHHSGGLGDEQFF.

The chain uses TRBV5-1 and TRBJ1-1; weak D call: TRBD1 (6 bases). Germline loops: CDR1 SGHRS, CDR2 YFSETQ. CDR3 length equals 16 residues. Trimming pared 4 bases from V and 3 bases from J, leaving 19 bases between. The CDR3 region has the DNA TGCGCCAGCAGCAGTTACAGGGCGTTCGGGGACACTGAAGCTTTCTTT. It codes for CASSSYRAFGDTEAFF.

The V and J genes are TRBV7-3 and TRBJ1-2; tentatively, D is TRBD1 (6 bases). The CDR3 covers 17 residues. V dropped 5 bases and J dropped 2 bases, with 21 bases sitting between them. The germline V gene has CDR1 SGHTA and CDR2 FQGTGA. CDR3 residues: CASSLYRDTNPNYGYTF. CDR3 sequence (DNA): TGTGCCAGCAGCCTATACCGGGACACAAATCCGAACTATGGCTACACCTTC. The full variable domain, in which reference TRBV7-3 and TRBJ1-2 provide the parts outside the CDR3, is GAGVSQTPSNKVTEKGKYVELRCDPISGHTALYWYRQSLGQGPEFLIYFQGTGAADDSGLPNDRFFAVRPEGSVSTLKIQRTERGDSAVYLCASSLYRDTNPNYGYTFGSGTRLTVV.

The sample holds a few counts of this clone. As DNA, the CDR3 is TGTGCCAGCAGTCCCGGGACAGCGTTTGAAAAACTGTTTTTT. Translated: CASSPGTAFEKLFF. The gene calls are TRBV2 and TRBJ1-4, with 7 nucleotides matching TRBD1. The CDR3 totals 14 residues. In germline, CDR1 is SNHLY, CDR2 FYNNEI. J gave up 7 bases and V 5 bases, and 7 bases lay outside the gene matches.

The J gene is TRBJ1-2, the V gene TRBV6-5; 10 bases agree with TRBD1. Germline CDR1 is MNHEY and CDR2 is SVGAGI. The CDR3 spans 14 residues. With V trimmed by 0 bases and J by 8 bases, 3 bases remained unmatched. Here the CDR3 reads CASSYSGQGQGYTF. Here the CDR3 DNA reads TGTGCCAGCAGTTACTCGGGACAGGGGCAAGGCTACACCTTC.

This clone was recorded a few times. The chain uses TRBV5-1 and TRBJ1-3, with 7 bases aligning to TRBD1. The germline gives CDR1 SGHRS, CDR2 YFSETQ. Trimming took 4 bases from V and 0 from J; bases not matched to a gene: 1. This CDR3 has 14 amino acids. CDR3 in DNA: TGCGCCAGCAGCAAGGGGGCCTCTGGAAACACCATATATTTT. Translated, it gives CASSKGASGNTIYF.

The genes are TRBV6-1 and TRBJ1-2, with a weak D call TRBD1 (6 bases). Trimming shortened V by 1 base and J by 4 bases, and 10 bases separated the two germline ends. This CDR3 contains 14 residues. Germline V gene sequence: CDR1 MNHNS, CDR2 SASEGT. The CDR3, as DNA: TGTGCCAGCAGTGAAGGGGGGCAGCCCTATGGCTACACCTTC. Its translation is CASSEGGQPYGYTF.

The genes are TRBV30 and TRBJ1-4; D not resolved. In germline, CDR1 is GTSNPN, CDR2 SVGIG (reference sequence). Trimming shortened V by 2 bases and J by 0 bases, and 7 bases separated the two germline ends. This CDR3 spans 14 amino acids. This CDR3 reads CAWSSGTTNEKLFF. DNA for the CDR3: TGTGCCTGGAGTTCAGGAACAACTAATGAAAAACTGTTTTTT.